A single sample gave rise to the 14 T cell receptor beta chains below, sequenced in a study of human T cells and chemical hapten exposure. Each CDR3 protein is one row after TCRdb ran MiXCR on the RACE reads. The profile shows tens of thousands of distinct CDR3 sequences, roughly 13% of them singletons. Sample time point: patch test 3, about 24 weeks after DPC sensitization. Treatment specified: therapeutic diphenylcyclopropenone sensitization with weekly scalp DPC. The specimen was whole blood, collected in connection with sensitization to the hapten diphenylcyclopropenone (DPC). These receptor sequences come from a woman in her 50s with alopecia areata. Some clones in this sample may be carry-over from other donors' samples.

This clonotype was seen ten or more times. The rearrangement uses TRBV7-8 and TRBJ2-1, with D possibly being TRBD2 (5 bases). Germline CDR1 is SGHVS and CDR2 is FQNEAQ. The CDR3 covers 15 residues. V lost 5 bases and J 3 bases, leaving 14 bases between the germline ends. The CDR3 loop is CASSPGLQIYNEQFF. In nucleotides, the CDR3 is TGTGCCAGCAGCCCTGGACTGCAGATCTACAATGAGCAGTTCTTC.

This clonotype was observed a handful of times. The chain joins TRBV12-3 or TRBV12-4 to TRBJ2-2; D is unresolved. V dropped 7 bases and J dropped 7 bases, with 7 bases sitting between them. CDR3 size: 11 residues. CDR3 residues: CASNKVGELFF. The CDR3, as DNA: TGTGCCAGCAACAAAGTCGGGGAGCTGTTTTTT.

This clonotype was recorded many times. This rearrangement joins TRBV29-1 to TRBJ2-3; TRBD2 matches at 9 bases. CDR1 is SQVTM and CDR2 is ANQGSEA in the germline V gene. The CDR3 has 13 amino acids. The trim removed 4 bases at V and 3 bases at J, leaving 2 bases unmatched. The DNA for the CDR3 is TGCAGCGTTGGCGGGAGGGCGACAGATACGCAGTATTTT. This gives the protein CSVGGRATDTQYF.

This clonotype was seen ten or more times. The chain uses TRBV5-1 and TRBJ2-1; D unclear. Germline V gives CDR1 SGHRS, CDR2 YFSETQ. V was pared by 0 bases and J by 0 bases, with 7 bases between. CDR3 length equals 15 residues. As DNA, the CDR3 is TGCGCCAGCAGCTTGGCCCTGGGCTCCTACAATGAGCAGTTCTTC. Residues: CASSLALGSYNEQFF.

This clonotype was detected only a few times. V usage is TRBV27 and J usage is TRBJ1-2; unclear D gene. From germline, CDR1 is MNHEY and CDR2 SMNVEV (reference sequence). This CDR3 comprises 13 residues. V lost 3 bases and J lost 4, with 9 bases in between. CDR3 residues: CASSLGRLYGYTF. As DNA, the CDR3 is TGTGCCAGCAGTTTGGGCAGACTCTATGGCTACACCTTC.

In this sample, this clonotype turned up a few times. The chain links TRBV10-3 to TRBJ1-1; D unresolved. CDR3 length: 15 residues. The germline gives CDR1 ENHRY, CDR2 SYGVKD. Trimming stripped 10 bases from V and 1 base from J, with 19 bases between. In DNA, the CDR3 is TGTGCCACCTCCCCAAACGCCCCCGGGAACACTGAAGCTTTCTTT. Protein sequence: CATSPNAPGNTEAFF.

This clonotype came up a few times. V usage is TRBV7-9 and J usage is TRBJ2-4, with 10 positions matching TRBD2. From germline, CDR1 is SEHNR and CDR2 FQNEAQ (reference sequence). The V and J ends lost 5 bases and 0 bases, in that order; junction bases with no gene match: 10. CDR3 length: 18 amino acids. CDR3 protein: CASSPETSGLIAKNIQYF. CDR3 nucleotide sequence: TGTGCCAGCAGCCCAGAGACTAGCGGGTTGATAGCCAAAAACATTCAGTACTTC.

This clonotype was detected only a few times. The chain employs TRBV18 and TRBJ2-3, with D tentatively TRBD1 (6 bases). V was clipped by 3 bases and J by 2 bases, with 15 bases between them. Germline V gene data show CDR1 as KGHSH and CDR2 as LQKENI. The CDR3 is 16 amino acids. CDR3 residues: CASSPRVQGNTDTQYF. The CDR3 region has the DNA TGTGCCAGCTCACCCCGAGTTCAGGGGAACACAGATACGCAGTATTTT. The whole variable domain, filled in from reference TRBV18 and TRBJ2-3, reads NAGVMQNPRHLVRRRGQEARLRCSPMKGHSHVYWYRQLPEEGLKFMVYLQKENIIDESGMPKERFSAEFPKEGPSILRIQQVVRGDSAAYFCASSPRVQGNTDTQYFGPGTRLTVL.

This clonotype was seen repeatedly, ten times or more. The chain employs TRBV6-1 and TRBJ2-6, with D perhaps being TRBD1 or TRBD2 (5 bases each). CDR3 length: 15 residues. The V end lost 3 bases, the J end lost 0 bases, and 6 bases lay between the germline ends. Per the germline V gene, CDR1 is MNHNS and CDR2 is SASEGT. For the CDR3, the DNA is TGTGCCAGCAGTGAGGGGGACTCTGGGGCCAACGTCCTGACTTTC. It codes for CASSEGDSGANVLTF.

The chain recombines TRBV3-1 with TRBJ2-1; D is perhaps TRBD1 or TRBD2 (6 bases each). CDR1 and CDR2 from the germline V gene are LGHDT and YNNKEL (reference sequence). V was clipped by 4 bases and J by 7 bases, with 14 bases between them. There are 14 residues in the CDR3. The CDR3 DNA sequence: TGTGCCAGCAGCCGGGGGCGGGAAAGGAATGAGCAGTTCTTC. Translated: CASSRGRERNEQFF.

This clonotype was seen at least ten times. The chain employs TRBV29-1 and TRBJ1-2; TRBD1 agrees at 9 bases. Losses at the gene ends were 4 bases for V and 7 bases for J; bases not matched to a gene: 4. Per the germline V gene, CDR1 is SQVTM and CDR2 is ANQGSEA. The CDR3 is made up of 12 amino acids. In DNA form, the CDR3 reads TGCAGCGTTGGACAGACAGGGGGTGGCTACACCTTC. It encodes CSVGQTGGGYTF.

This clonotype was seen at least ten times. The rearrangement uses TRBV7-9 and TRBJ1-1; D is undetermined. This CDR3 region has 14 residues. The ends were cut back, 6 bases at V and 0 bases at J, with 11 bases in the middle. Per the germline V gene, CDR1 is SEHNR and CDR2 is FQNEAQ (reference sequence). The CDR3 sequence: CASRPDLVNTEAFF. In DNA form, the CDR3 reads TGTGCCAGCAGACCCGACCTGGTGAACACTGAAGCTTTCTTT. Full variable domain (rest looked up from reference TRBV7-9 and TRBJ1-1): DTGVSQNPRHKITKRGQNVTFRCDPISEHNRLYWYRQTLGQGPEFLTYFQNEAQLEKSRLLSDRFSAERPKGSFSTLEIQRTEQGDSAMYLCASRPDLVNTEAFFGQGTRLTVV.

This chain connects TRBV7-8 to TRBJ2-5; TRBD2 matches at 15 bases. The CDR3 is 18 residues long. V dropped 7 bases and J dropped 2; count of bases not matched to a gene: 11. Germline CDR1 and CDR2: SGHVS and FQNEAQ. The CDR3 here is CASIYSGTSGRTQETQYF. The CDR3 nucleotides are TGTGCCAGCATCTACTCCGGGACTAGCGGGAGGACACAAGAGACCCAGTACTTC.

This clonotype has only a few counts. The chain uses TRBV20-1 and TRBJ2-1, with D unresolved. Germline V lookup: CDR1 DFQATT, CDR2 SNEGSKA (reference sequence). This CDR3 has 16 residues. The ends were cut back, 3 bases at V and 3 bases at J, with 18 bases in the middle. The CDR3 DNA reads as TGCAGTGCTAGGTCATTCTCGGTCAGCCGCTACAATGAGCAGTTCTTC. Amino acids: CSARSFSVSRYNEQFF.